The 32 T cell receptor beta chains below come from one sample, sequenced in a study of T-cell reconstitution after alpha-beta-depleted transplantation in children. Preparation of the TCRbeta library was carried out with unique molecular identifiers. TCRdb passed the PCR reads through MiXCR, listing each CDR3 protein once. The sample comprises hundreds of thousands of distinct CDR3 sequences, around 12% of which are singletons, and roughly 0.77% rests with the top ten. This specimen was PBMCs, taken before TCRalphabeta/CD19-depleted stem cell transplant. The receptors stem from a girl aged 2 to 10 with congenital amegakaryocytic thrombocytopenia, due to receive a stem cell transplant.

This clonotype occurred many times. V usage is TRBV20-1 and J usage is TRBJ2-3, with 7 bases matching TRBD2. The germline gives CDR1 DFQATT, CDR2 SNEGSKA (reference sequence). CDR3 length equals 13 residues. Losses at the gene ends were 3 bases for V and 2 bases for J; bases not matched to a gene: 2. CDR3: CSASGRNTDTQYF. CDR3 sequence (DNA): TGCAGTGCTAGCGGGAGGAACACAGATACGCAGTATTTT.

This clonotype was detected only a few times. V gene TRBV5-1 combines with J gene TRBJ1-4; TRBD1 is a possible D gene (5 bases). The CDR3 loop spans 16 amino acids. The germline V gene has CDR1 SGHRS and CDR2 YFSETQ. Trimming shortened V by 0 bases and J by 7 bases, and 16 bases separated the two germline ends. The CDR3: CASSLVGGNGGEKLFF. CDR3 coding DNA: TGCGCCAGCAGCTTGGTTGGGGGAAATGGTGGTGAAAAACTGTTTTTT.

The chain has TRBV20-1 and TRBJ1-1; no clear D. V lost 3 bases and J 6 bases, leaving 14 bases between the germline ends. The V gene's germline CDR1 is DFQATT and CDR2 SNEGSKA (reference sequence). The CDR3 runs to 13 residues. The CDR3 nucleotides are TGCAGTGCTAGGACGGGCGAGCACCCTGAAGCTTTCTTT. Translating it yields CSARTGEHPEAFF.

Points on this clonotype: A much larger clone sits a single nucleotide away, making a read error possible. The chain is built from TRBV12-3 or TRBV12-4 and TRBJ2-2, with unresolved D. The CDR3 is made up of 15 amino acids. CDR3 coding DNA: TGTGCCTGCAGTCCCGACGGAGTCGGTACCGGGGAGCTGTTTTTT. As protein: CACSPDGVGTGELFF.

This clonotype was seen ten or more times. V and J are TRBV12-3 or TRBV12-4 and TRBJ2-2; tentative D call: TRBD2 (6 bases). Trimming cost V 7 bases and J 5 bases, with 17 bases left between them. This CDR3 has 15 residues. The CDR3 coding sequence is TGTGCCAGCACCTGGTCGGGAAGCGGGACCGGGGAGCTGTTTTTT. The encoded protein is CASTWSGSGTGELFF.

The CDR3 bases are TGTGCCAGCAGAAAGGACCTGAATGAGCAGTTCTTC. Translated: CASRKDLNEQFF. This chain joins TRBV2 and TRBJ2-1; no reliable D call. The CDR3 contains 12 residues. With 6 bases removed from V and 7 bases from J, the gap between germline ends came to 10 bases. Germline V gene sequence: CDR1 SNHLY, CDR2 FYNNEI.

The DNA of the CDR3 is TGTGCCACCAGTGAAGGATACAGGGGGCGGGTGAAGCGGGGGGCGGATACGCAGTATTTT. Translating it yields CATSEGYRGRVKRGADTQYF. The chain links TRBV24-1 to TRBJ2-3; D is possibly TRBD1 or TRBD2 (9 bases each). Between the trimmed V and J ends, which lost 4 bases and 6 bases, there was a span of 31 bases. The germline CDR1 and CDR2 sequences are KGHDR and SFDVKD. This CDR3 is built from 20 residues.

There are many counts of this clonotype. The CDR3 bases are TGCAGCGCCGGCTCTCTAGCGGGGGGAAACATTCAGTACTTC. Translating it yields CSAGSLAGGNIQYF. The chain uses TRBV29-1 and TRBJ2-4, with 11 bases identical to TRBD2. The CDR3 consists of 14 residues. The V gene end was trimmed by 7 bases and the J gene end by 6 bases; junction bases not matched to a gene: 8. Per germline, CDR1 SQVTM and CDR2 ANQGSEA.

This clonotype was seen repeatedly, ten times or more. The genes are TRBV7-2 and TRBJ2-3; 8 positions match TRBD2. Germline V gene lookup returns CDR1 SGHTA and CDR2 FQGNSA. The CDR3 length is 16 residues. J lost 2 bases, V lost 5 bases, and 9 bases had no gene match. This chain's CDR3 is CASSASSGHFTDTQYF. In DNA, the CDR3 is TGTGCCAGCAGCGCCTCTAGCGGGCATTTCACAGATACGCAGTATTTT.

This clonotype was recorded at least ten times. V and J are TRBV29-1 and TRBJ2-1; 12 positions match TRBD2. Trimming cost V 6 bases and J 1 base; bases outside gene matches: 10. This CDR3 has 17 amino acids. Per the germline V gene, CDR1 is SQVTM and CDR2 is ANQGSEA. The CDR3 spells CSVRGLAGIHSYNEQFF. The CDR3 coding sequence is TGCAGCGTCCGCGGACTAGCGGGAATCCATTCCTACAATGAGCAGTTCTTC.

This clonotype was seen a handful of times. The chain links TRBV5-1 to TRBJ2-1; 10 bases map to TRBD2. This CDR3 contains 16 residues. The ends lost 0 bases at V and 7 bases at J; junction bases unmatched: 7. The germline V gene encodes CDR1 SGHRS and CDR2 YFSETQ. The CDR3 sequence: CASSLVSLAGDNEQFF. In nucleotides, the CDR3 is TGCGCCAGCAGCTTGGTATCTCTAGCGGGAGATAATGAGCAGTTCTTC.

About this clonotype: An end of the junction does not agree with germline; a read error may underlie this. The chain employs TRBV6-6 and TRBJ1-3; 8 bases match TRBD1. The CDR3 has 10 residues. The germline CDR1 and CDR2 sequences are MNHNY and SVGAGI (reference sequence). The CDR3, as DNA: TGTGCCAGCGGTACTCCGGGACAGGTTTTC. Amino acids: CASGTPGQVF.

This clonotype occurred a few times. The V and J genes are TRBV5-6 and TRBJ2-2, with no clear D. This CDR3 region has 13 residues. Germline-derived CDR1 and CDR2 are SGHDT and YYEEEE. V was shortened by 1 base and J by 6 bases, with 7 bases between the two germline ends. The CDR3 bases are TGTGCCAGCAGCTTGCGGCTCTCCGGGGAGCTGTTTTTT. Its protein product is CASSLRLSGELFF.

There are many counts of this clonotype. The genes are TRBV3-1 and TRBJ2-7, with D possibly TRBD1 on 5 matching bases. The germline V and J ends were trimmed by 1 base and 6 bases, with 13 bases remaining between them. Germline CDR1 is LGHDT and CDR2 is YNNKEL (reference sequence). This CDR3 contains 14 residues. The CDR3 DNA follows: TGTGCCAGCAGCCAAGTTTCAGGAAGGGGCGAGCAGTACTTC. Translation: CASSQVSGRGEQYF.

This clonotype was detected ten times or more. The CDR3 nucleotides are TGTGCCAGCAGCCAACTCGGACAGGAGACCCAGTACTTC. Translation gives CASSQLGQETQYF. This chain connects TRBV14 to TRBJ2-5; D possibly corresponds to TRBD1 (6 bases). Deletions cut 2 bases from V and 5 bases from J, with 9 bases between. CDR3 length: 13 amino acids. Germline V gene sequence: CDR1 SGHDN, CDR2 FVKESK.

Many counts were recorded for this clonotype. V is TRBV5-1 and J is TRBJ1-1; D not certain. Germline CDR1 SGHRS, CDR2 YFSETQ. V was clipped by 0 bases and J by 6 bases, with 15 bases between them. This CDR3 has 15 residues. The CDR3: CASSLVGPWEPEAFF. The CDR3 bases are TGCGCCAGCAGCTTGGTAGGTCCCTGGGAGCCTGAAGCTTTCTTT.

This clonotype was detected a few times. The rearrangement joins TRBV7-2 to TRBJ2-5; D gene ambiguous. Germline lookup yields CDR1 SGHTA and CDR2 FQGNSA. The germline V and J ends were trimmed by 5 bases and 5 bases, with 12 bases remaining between them. The CDR3 contains 13 residues. For the CDR3, the DNA is TGTGCCAGCAGCCGGATTGAAGGGGAGACCCAGTACTTC. Its translation: CASSRIEGETQYF.

This clonotype was counted between two and nine times. DNA for the CDR3: TGTGCCAGCAGTAGAAGGGGTGGGCATGGCTACACCTTC. This sequence encodes CASSRRGGHGYTF. This rearrangement joins TRBV27 to TRBJ1-2; D may be TRBD1 (5 bases). This CDR3 contains 13 residues. V was clipped by 5 bases and J by 6 bases, with 13 bases between them. Germline V gene lookup returns CDR1 MNHEY and CDR2 SMNVEV (reference sequence).

In this sample, this clonotype turned up a few times. The chain has TRBV27 and TRBJ2-1; D is unresolved. CDR1 MNHEY and CDR2 SMNVEV come from the germline V gene (reference sequence). Trimming stripped 7 bases from V and 0 bases from J, with 7 bases between. The CDR3 loop spans 13 amino acids. The CDR3 is CASTSASYNEQFF. The DNA for the CDR3 is TGTGCCAGCACCTCCGCCTCCTACAATGAGCAGTTCTTC.

At least ten counts were recorded for this clonotype. The genes are TRBV29-1 and TRBJ2-7, with D perhaps TRBD2 (6 bases). Trimming removed 5 bases from V and 6 bases from J, with 14 bases in between. The CDR3 is 12 residues long. The germline gives CDR1 SQVTM, CDR2 ANQGSEA. The CDR3 is CSVLEGSGEQYF. CDR3 bases: TGCAGCGTTCTGGAGGGAAGTGGCGAGCAGTACTTC.

This clonotype was counted ten times or more. The chain has TRBV20-1 and TRBJ1-5; possible D gene TRBD1, 6 bases. The CDR3 has 15 amino acids. The germline V gene encodes CDR1 DFQATT and CDR2 SNEGSKA (reference sequence). The V and J ends lost 6 bases and 0 bases respectively, with 15 bases between them. The CDR3 sequence is CSAPDSSYSNQPQHF. As DNA, the CDR3 is TGCAGTGCGCCGGACAGTTCCTATAGCAATCAGCCCCAGCATTTT.

This clonotype turned up a few times. This rearrangement joins TRBV5-1 to TRBJ2-2; D is unclear. CDR1 is SGHRS and CDR2 is YFSETQ in the germline V gene. CDR3 size: 16 residues. V dropped 1 base and J dropped 2 bases, with 12 bases sitting between them. CDR3 in DNA: TGCGCCAGCAGCTTGTCATCGGTGTATAACACCGGGGAGCTGTTTTTT. This codes for CASSLSSVYNTGELFF.

This clonotype has a count of ten or more. CDR3 amino acids: CASRASAGNTEAFF. In nucleotides, the CDR3 is TGCGCCAGCAGGGCCTCTGCGGGGAACACTGAAGCTTTCTTT. This sequence joins TRBV5-1 and TRBJ1-1; D unresolved. The germline gives CDR1 SGHRS, CDR2 YFSETQ. The CDR3 runs 14 residues. Trimming stripped 5 bases from V and 1 base from J, with 12 bases between.

This clonotype was recorded at least ten times. V usage is TRBV5-1 and J usage is TRBJ2-5, with TRBD2 as a possible D gene (5 bases). CDR3 length equals 14 residues. Germline CDR1 and CDR2: SGHRS and YFSETQ. V lost 3 bases, J lost 2 bases, and 11 bases lay in between. The CDR3 sequence is CASSSGRGQETQYF. The DNA for the CDR3 is TGCGCCAGCAGCTCCGGACGGGGACAAGAGACCCAGTACTTC.

Concerning this clonotype itself: Given a much more abundant clone one base away, this may be a read error. The genes are TRBV7-9 and TRBJ2-1; D gene uncertain. Germline CDR1 reads SEHNR; CDR2 reads FQNEAQ (reference sequence). The CDR3 consists of 14 residues. CDR3 region: CAISHKSVDNEQFF. For the CDR3, the DNA is TGTGCCATCAGCCACAAGTCCGTGGACAATGAGCAGTTCTTC.

The chain links TRBV7-9 to TRBJ2-5; D is uncertain. V dropped 1 base and J dropped 5 bases, with 8 bases sitting between them. Germline-derived CDR1 and CDR2 are SEHNR and FQNEAQ (reference sequence). The CDR3 has 13 amino acids. CDR3 in amino acids: CASSLVGYETQYF. The DNA of the CDR3 is TGTGCCAGCAGCTTAGTGGGCTATGAGACCCAGTACTTC.

This clonotype was seen many times. The chain is built from TRBV6-5 and TRBJ2-7; a possible D gene is TRBD2 (6 bases). Trimming stripped 0 bases from V and 0 bases from J, with 12 bases between. Germline-derived CDR1 and CDR2 are MNHEY and SVGAGI. The CDR3 runs to 16 residues. Written as DNA, the CDR3 is TGTGCCAGCAGTTACTCGAGCCGGGAGTACTCCTACGAGCAGTACTTC. Amino acid sequence: CASSYSSREYSYEQYF.

A word on this clonotype: In this CDR3 the conserved last residue, phenylalanine or tryptophan, is missing, so a read error is likely. The chain carries TRBV20-1 and TRBJ2-1, with D perhaps matching TRBD1 (5 bases). The CDR3 contains 16 residues. The V gene's germline CDR1 is DFQATT and CDR2 SNEGSKA (reference sequence). Trimming left V 3 bases short and J 5 bases short, with 20 bases between. The CDR3 sequence is CSASAAGLSPHNEQFV. The CDR3 coding sequence is TGCAGTGCTAGCGCCGCAGGGCTTAGCCCCCACAATGAGCAGTTCGTC.

This clonotype was observed many times. The chain is built from TRBV20-1 and TRBJ2-7; D uncertain. From germline, CDR1 is DFQATT and CDR2 SNEGSKA (reference sequence). Trimming stripped 4 bases from V and 0 bases from J, with 10 bases between. This CDR3 has 13 amino acids. CDR3 sequence reads: CSAILCYSYEQYF. CDR3 nucleotide sequence: TGCAGTGCTATCTTGTGCTACTCCTACGAGCAGTACTTC.

The chain joins TRBV5-1 to TRBJ2-3, with TRBD2 matching over 7 bases. The CDR3 extends over 15 amino acids. V lost 5 bases, J lost 2 bases, and 8 bases stayed unmatched. CDR1 SGHRS and CDR2 YFSETQ come from the germline V gene. The chain's CDR3 is CASRSRAGATDTQYF. In DNA form, the CDR3 reads TGCGCCAGCAGGAGCAGGGCGGGAGCCACAGATACGCAGTATTTT.

This clonotype was counted many times. The V gene is TRBV29-1, the J gene TRBJ2-5, with D perhaps TRBD1 (6 bases). This CDR3 has 12 amino acids. Deletions cut 8 bases from V and 1 base from J, with 11 bases between. Germline CDR1 SQVTM, CDR2 ANQGSEA. The CDR3 DNA follows: TGCAGCATCCAGGGGAGCCAAGAGACCCAGTACTTC. Amino acid sequence: CSIQGSQETQYF.

In this sample, this clonotype turned up many times. The chain joins TRBV20-1 to TRBJ2-2; D unresolved. Looked up from germline, CDR1 is DFQATT and CDR2 is SNEGSKA (reference sequence). CDR3 length equals 11 residues. With 3 bases removed from V and 7 bases from J, the gap between germline ends came to 6 bases. CDR3 sequence reads: CSASVFGELFF. CDR3 DNA sequence: TGCAGTGCTAGTGTTTTCGGGGAGCTGTTTTTT.